This TCR beta chain emerged from a study of T-cell memory formation after mild COVID-19 (dated by TCRdb to the early 2020s). As for the study more broadly: TCR sequence clusters from the two donors were found to be largely donor specific. In a couple of donors, T-cell clones that expanded and contracted after mild COVID-19 were tracked by sequencing TCRalpha and TCRbeta repertoires over time. Two young, previously healthy adult volunteers made up the cohort, one male and one female.

Regarding this clonotype: Its antigen specificity is not known. No base quality information exists; no much larger clone differs at one position.

Paper-wide results and their limitations: Clones contracting from day 15 to 85 had balanced CD4/CD8 phenotypes, while a second wave expanding from day 15 to 37 was biased towards CD4+. The detection of some responding clones in pre-infection memory suggests that pre-existing cross-reactive memory T cells joined the SARS-CoV-2 response. Contracting CD4+ clones were located mainly in the CM and EM memory subsets, whereas CD8+ clones were found to be enriched in EMRA. Whether the second-wave clones peaking on day 37 were SARS-CoV-2 specific was not confirmed. Only a couple of mild cases were covered by the study, and larger cohorts that include severe cases with pre-infection samples were considered necessary.

Ficoll-Paque density gradient centrifugation was the method used to isolate PBMCs. The sequencing machine was an Illumina NovaSeq 6000. Using 5'RACE with constant-segment primers, TCRalpha and TCRbeta cDNA libraries were constructed, with sample barcodes and unique molecular identifiers added in the process. RNA was extracted from every sample with Trizol reagent. Library amplification was performed in two PCR steps, and a second sample barcode and Illumina TruSeq adapters were introduced in the second step. Sequencing of libraries was performed on an Illumina NovaSeq with 2 x 150 bp paired-end reads. The source study handled its data this way. Reads were demultiplexed and collapsed into UMI-guided consensus sequences with migec v1.2.7. Using mixcr v2.1.11, UMI consensuses were aligned to TRA and TRB V and J templates and then assembled into clonotypes. A clonotype was counted as expanded or contracted only when both edgeR and NoisET called the clonotype significant, with the noise models trained on biological replicates. edgeR calls used a false discovery rate-adjusted p below 0.01 and a log2 fold-change threshold of 1. As an exploratory analysis of dynamics, max-normalized trajectories of the 1000 most abundant clonotypes were examined with PCA combined with hierarchical clustering. Separately sequenced CD4+ and CD8+ repertoires were used to assign the CD4 or CD8 phenotype of responding clones. The public reads were reprocessed in TCRdb via fastp at Q25 and MiXCR, keeping in-frame beta chains. Rows with one shared CDR3 protein collapse into an entry with the most common genes and DNA. The V and J calls reflect TCRdb's pipeline rather than the authors' work. The sample yields 350,000 or so distinct CDR3 sequences; around 20% were counted once. Roughly a fifth of the sample is taken by the ten largest.

Its CDR3 holds 12 amino acids, cysteine through phenylalanine. Only the CDR3 region is kept as DNA, spanning 36 bases read in frame from base 1. Reading the germline V gene (reference sequence) gives CDR1 LNHNV and CDR2 YYDKDF. Deletion took 1 base off V and 11 bases off J, with a span of 9 bases between the germline ends. Source material: PBMCs or a T cell subset sorted from them (not recorded which). Recombination connected TRBV15 to TRBJ2-1, with the D gene not clear enough to name. The sequence was obtained from a man in his late teens or twenties who had mild COVID-19 (a few samples of this study predate the infection). The sample titles of this study are shuffled in the database, so cell type and time point are left out; the donor was told from shared clones. The CDR3 region has the sequence CATSRVSLKQFF. The sequenced DNA is TGTGCCACCAGCAGAGTTAGCCTAAAGCAGTTCTTC.